The 16 T cell receptor beta chains given below trace back to one sample, sequenced in a study of response to subunit inactivated influenza vaccine. MiXCR was run by TCRdb on the RT-PCR reads, yielding one entry per CDR3 protein. The data hold some 540,000 distinct CDR3 sequences, with approximately 22% observed a single time. This same sample was also part of a study on T cells expressing NK-cell markers. That paper notes: Libraries used 5'RACE template switching adding universal primer site and UMIs.

The material sequenced was CD4+ T cells sorted from PBMCs, taken 12 days after vaccination. The receptors come from a man aged 50 to 60 who received an inactivated influenza vaccine.

In this sample, this clonotype turned up a few times. This chain connects TRBV4-1 to TRBJ1-1; 9 bases fit TRBD1. V was clipped by 6 bases and J by 11 bases; unmatched bases: 10. Per the germline V gene, CDR1 is MGHRA and CDR2 is YSYEKL. This CDR3 is built from 13 residues. The chain's CDR3 is CASRDGTGRLAFF. For the CDR3, the DNA is TGCGCCAGCAGAGACGGGACAGGGCGGTTGGCTTTCTTT.

This clonotype was observed a handful of times. The gene calls are TRBV5-1 and TRBJ2-5; TRBD2 aligns across 13 bases. CDR3 length: 16 residues. Germline V gives CDR1 SGHRS, CDR2 YFSETQ. The V segment lost 3 bases and the J segment 5 bases; nucleotides outside the gene matches: 7. CDR3 DNA sequence: TGCGCCAGCAGCTCTATCGGACTAGCGGGAGTTGAGACCCAGTACTTC. Translated, it gives CASSSIGLAGVETQYF.

Ten or more counts support this clonotype. The chain carries TRBV20-1 and TRBJ1-2; 8 bases line up with TRBD1. CDR1 and CDR2 from the germline V gene are DFQATT and SNEGSKA (reference sequence). The CDR3 covers 13 residues. J lost 5 bases, V lost 4 bases, and 6 bases had no gene match. CDR3 residues: CSATRTGNYGYTF. The CDR3 bases are TGCAGTGCTACCCGGACAGGGAATTATGGCTACACCTTC.

This sequence joins TRBV7-2 and TRBJ1-3; D gene unclear. Germline V gives CDR1 SGHTA, CDR2 FQGNSA. The germline V and J ends were trimmed by 0 bases and 0 bases, with 18 bases remaining between them. CDR3 size: 19 residues. The CDR3 loop is CASSLAATSSVSSGNTIYF. In nucleotides, the CDR3 is TGTGCCAGCAGCTTAGCGGCGACAAGCTCCGTTAGCTCTGGAAACACCATATATTTT. Using reference TRBV7-2 and TRBJ1-3 for the parts outside the CDR3, the full variable domain is GAGVSQSPSNKVTEKGKDVELRCDPISGHTALYWYRQSLGQGLEFLIYFQGNSAPDKSGLPSDRFSAERTGGSVSTLTIQRTQQEDSAVYLCASSLAATSSVSSGNTIYFGEGSWLTVV.

This sequence joins TRBV6-1 and TRBJ2-1; 7 bases match TRBD2. V trimming: 7 bases; J trimming: 6 bases; junction bases outside the gene matches: 12. The V gene's germline CDR1 is MNHNS and CDR2 SASEGT. The CDR3 has 15 residues. The CDR3 reads CASTKPGLVSNEQFF. CDR3 nucleotides: TGTGCCAGCACCAAACCCGGACTAGTTTCCAATGAGCAGTTCTTC.

This clonotype was observed a few times. The V and J genes are TRBV7-8 and TRBJ1-1; the D is unclear. V dropped 7 bases and J dropped 4 bases, with 13 bases sitting between them. Germline V gene sequence: CDR1 SGHVS, CDR2 FQNEAQ. This CDR3 spans 13 amino acids. CDR3 bases: TGTGCCAGCACCACGGACCGGGGCACTGAAGCTTTCTTT. Its translation: CASTTDRGTEAFF. Based on the CDR3 plus reference TRBV7-8 and TRBJ1-1, the full variable domain is GAGVSQSPRYKVAKRGQDVALRCDPISGHVSLFWYQQALGQGPEFLTYFQNEAQLDKSGLPSDRFFAERPEGSVSTLKIQRTQQEDSAVYLCASTTDRGTEAFFGQGTRLTVV.

This clonotype was observed a handful of times. The CDR3 loop is CSVGGASRSDTQYF. In DNA form, the CDR3 reads TGCAGCGTTGGGGGGGCTTCAAGGTCAGATACGCAGTATTTT. This sequence joins TRBV29-1 and TRBJ2-3, with D perhaps TRBD1 or TRBD2 (6 bases each). The CDR3 is 14 amino acids. V lost 4 bases to trimming and J lost 4 bases, with 15 bases between them. The V gene's germline CDR1 is SQVTM and CDR2 ANQGSEA.

The sample holds a few counts of this clonotype. The chain combines TRBV5-1 with TRBJ2-5; possible D gene TRBD2, 5 bases. V lost 0 bases to trimming and J lost 5 bases, with 14 bases between them. From germline, CDR1 is SGHRS and CDR2 YFSETQ. The CDR3 spans 15 residues. CDR3 amino acids: CASSLAPLGAETQYF. CDR3 nucleotides: TGCGCCAGCAGCTTGGCTCCACTAGGTGCGGAGACCCAGTACTTC. Filled out from reference TRBV5-1 and TRBJ2-5, the complete variable domain reads KAGVTQTPRYLIKTRGQQVTLSCSPISGHRSVSWYQQTPGQGLQFLFEYFSETQRNKGNFPGRFSGRQFSNSRSEMNVSTLELGDSALYLCASSLAPLGAETQYFGPGTRLLVL.

The chain combines TRBV12-3 or TRBV12-4 with TRBJ2-7; the match to TRBD1 covers 7 bases. The CDR3 is 15 residues long. After removal of 3 bases from V and 2 bases from J, the junction contained 7 bases not matched to a gene. The CDR3 loop is CASSFRHRGPYEQYF. DNA of the CDR3: TGTGCCAGCAGTTTCCGACACAGGGGACCCTACGAGCAGTACTTC.

This clonotype was observed at least ten times. The chain recombines TRBV7-9 with TRBJ1-4; D unclear. Trimming took off 5 bases at V and 1 base at J, with 11 bases between the two ends. Germline CDR1 and CDR2: SEHNR and FQNEAQ (reference sequence). The length of the CDR3 is 15 residues. The CDR3 region has the DNA TGTGCCAGCAGCCCCGGTGGGGTAACTAATGAAAAACTGTTTTTT. Amino acid sequence: CASSPGGVTNEKLFF. Using reference TRBV7-9 and TRBJ1-4 for the parts outside the CDR3, the full variable domain is DTGVSQNPRHKITKRGQNVTFRCDPISEHNRLYWYRQTLGQGPEFLTYFQNEAQLEKSRLLSDRFSAERPKGSFSTLEIQRTEQGDSAMYLCASSPGGVTNEKLFFGSGTQLSVL.

This clonotype was seen only a few times. One junction end disagrees with the germline gene, perhaps due to a read error. V gene TRBV5-1 combines with J gene TRBJ2-7; D might be TRBD1 (6 bases). Germline-derived CDR1 and CDR2 are SGHRS and YFSETQ. The length of the CDR3 is 13 residues. This CDR3 reads CASSQDSLYAQYF. In DNA form, the CDR3 reads TGCGCCAGCAGCCAGGACAGCCTATACGCGCAGTACTTC.

The rearrangement links TRBV2 to TRBJ1-6; 8 nucleotides line up with TRBD1. V lost 7 bases and J lost 6; bases outside the gene matches: 8. CDR3 length: 15 residues. The germline CDR1 and CDR2 sequences are SNHLY and FYNNEI. CDR3 sequence: CASNRDRGSNSPLHF. DNA for the CDR3: TGTGCCAGCAACCGCGACAGGGGTAGTAATTCACCCCTCCACTTT.

V gene TRBV7-2 combines with J gene TRBJ2-1; perhaps TRBD1 as D (6 bases). The CDR3 consists of 14 residues. The germline CDR1 and CDR2 sequences are SGHTA and FQGNSA. Trimming shortened V by 2 bases and J by 8 bases, and 13 bases separated the two germline ends. The CDR3, as DNA: TGTGCCAGCAGCTTAATTCAGGGGTGGGATGAGCAGTTCTTC. This gives the protein CASSLIQGWDEQFF. Supplemented by reference TRBV7-2 and TRBJ2-1, the full variable domain reads GAGVSQSPSNKVTEKGKDVELRCDPISGHTALYWYRQSLGQGLEFLIYFQGNSAPDKSGLPSDRFSAERTGGSVSTLTIQRTQQEDSAVYLCASSLIQGWDEQFFGPGTRLTVL.

The V call is TRBV11-3, the J call TRBJ2-3; D not resolved. Trimming stripped 3 bases from V and 2 bases from J, with 12 bases between. The CDR3 is made up of 15 amino acids. Germline values: CDR1 SGHNT, CDR2 YENEEA. In DNA, the CDR3 is TGTGCCAGCAGCTTTTCGAGCCTAGACACAGATACGCAGTATTTT. Residues: CASSFSSLDTDTQYF. The full variable domain, with the rest looked up from reference TRBV11-3 and TRBJ2-3, is EAGVVQSPRYKIIEKKQPVAFWCNPISGHNTLYWYLQNLGQGPELLIRYENEEAVDDSQLPKDRFSAERLKGVDSTLKIQPAELGDSAVYLCASSFSSLDTDTQYFGPGTRLTVL.

This clonotype has only a few counts. The V gene is TRBV21-1, the J gene TRBJ1-1. TRBV21-1 is a pseudogene segment. There are 16 residues in the CDR3. The CDR3 DNA reads as TGTGCCAGCAGCAAAGGTGGAGGGACGGGGAACACTGAAGCTTTCTTT. Its translation is CASSKGGGTGNTEAFF.

The table lists this clonotype with a few counts. The chain's CDR3 is CASGRNGGRYEQFF. For the CDR3, the DNA is TGTGCCAGCGGCCGAAACGGAGGGCGCTATGAGCAGTTCTTC. The genes are TRBV6-2 or TRBV6-3 and TRBJ2-1; weak D call: TRBD2 (6 bases). The CDR3 has 14 residues. Germline lookup yields CDR1 MNHEY and CDR2 SVGEGT. V shed 8 bases and J shed 8 bases, with 19 bases lying between them.